The clone carrying this TCR beta chain was counted once. Assay used: immunoSEQ multiplex PCR; TCRdb lists only in-frame clones, some missing. The sample contains 25,000 to 30,000 clones, around 93% of which appear only once. The CDR3 length is 14 residues. From germline, CDR1 is SNHLY and CDR2 FYNNEI. Trimming left V 3 bases short and J 4 bases short, with 9 bases between. The data are from a study of chemoradiotherapy in HPV16-positive cancers. The source was blood, collected from a patient who underwent chemoradiotherapy. The chain is built from TRBV2 and TRBJ1-4; tentatively, D is TRBD1 (5 bases). The receptor's source is a human donor with HPV-associated anogenital cancer. The CDR3 sequence: CASSDSGYNEKLFF. In nucleotides, the CDR3 is TGTGCCAGCAGTGACTCAGGGTATAATGAAAAACTGTTTTTT.